This T cell receptor beta chain was documented in a study of T cell repertoires in cytomegalovirus infection. Study-level background: Both a matching HLA type and CMV infection were indicated by public TCR beta signatures. Study-level points and caveats: Public TCR beta family frequency separated CMV-and-HLA carriers, including in an independent cohort. There were HLA-C-restricted CMV-specific TCR beta clonotypes dominating the ex vivo response.

TCRdb used MiXCR to reprocess the reads, holding one entry per CDR3 protein. The table includes 550,000 to 700,000 distinct CDR3 sequences, about 40% detected once. With regard to this clonotype: The antigen remains undetermined.

This CDR3 region has 15 residues. V was pared by 4 bases and J by 2 bases, with 12 bases between. The specimen was cultured PBMCs, collected from culture after CMV antigen stimulation. The chain carries TRBV12-3 or TRBV12-4 and TRBJ1-5; a possible D gene is TRBD1 (6 bases). This TCR came from a human donor in good health (CMV status not recorded). Some clones in this sample may be carry-over from other donors' samples. CDR3 region: CASSSTGLGNQPQHF. The CDR3, as DNA: TGTGCCAGCAGTTCAACAGGGCTTGGCAATCAGCCCCAGCATTTT.